This T cell receptor (beta chain) was documented in a study (dated by TCRdb to between 2014 and 2016). About the full investigation: The study tested whether tumor-infiltrating Tregs in breast cancer are recruited from blood Tregs or converted in situ from other CD4+ T cell subsets. General study outcomes and caveats: Tumor-infiltrating Treg TCR alpha and beta sequences overlapped most with tumor naive CD4+ T cells, then with blood naive CD4+ T cells. The larger-cohort validation was restricted to a single TCR beta V-J rearrangement rather than whole repertoires. In terms of TCR gene usage, tumor memory CD4+ T cells clustered together with blood and lymph node memory CD4+ cells, as well as with lymph node naive CD4+ cells.

About this clonotype itself: Its antigen is still unknown. No qualities accompany the bases; no much larger clone lies one base away.

Naive CD4+ T cells were purified with the Miltenyi Naive CD4+ T Cell Isolation kit, with Tregs depleted using CD25 microbeads. Tregs, naive and memory CD4+ T cells from tumor, blood and ipsilateral draining lymph nodes of about five breast cancer patients underwent full-length TCR alpha and beta sequencing. Tumor tissue and lymph nodes from ipsilateral axillary dissection were perfused with PBS, minced and digested with collagenase I and hyaluronidase. FACS confirmed that the sorted cell populations were more than 90% pure. Full-length TCR variable regions were amplified by 5' RACE PCR with constant-region reverse primers, followed by semi-nested PCR with Nested Universal Primer A. The ReliaPrep RNA Cell Miniprep System was used to extract total RNA, which was then reverse transcribed into 5'RACE-ready cDNA with the SMARTer RACE 5'/3' Kit. Multiplex adaptors were used to barcode the full-length TCR alpha and beta libraries, which were then sequenced on an Illumina MiSeq. As for the authors' bioinformatics: For each of nine subset-tissue groups, sequencing data from the five patients were pooled, and the groups were compared by unsupervised clustering of TCR gene usage. The Morisita-Horn index, with shared sequences weighted by their contribution to each repertoire, was used to calculate repertoire similarity. The raw public data were reprocessed by TCRdb itself: fastp quality trimming at Q25, MiXCR clonotype calling, in-frame beta chains only. One record per CDR3 amino acid sequence lists the most common genes and DNA. None of the V and J calls come from the authors' own analysis; TCRdb made them. The sample records 53,000 or so distinct CDR3 sequences, approximately 24% of which are singletons. Together, the top ten hold roughly 3% of the sample.

Germline trimming: 3 bases from V, 4 bases from J; junction bases outside gene matches: 2. Taken from the germline V gene, the CDR1 and CDR2 loops are SGDLS and YYNGEE. From cysteine to phenylalanine, the CDR3 is 14 amino acids long. CDR3 DNA is the only sequence kept; it has 42 bases, read in frame from the first base. The source is a female donor with breast cancer. Sequenced: tumor-infiltrating naive CD4+ T cells sorted from the breast tumor. The cell subset or site label on this specimen signifies: naive CD4+ T cells, CD4+CD45RA+CD25-. This chain joins TRBV9 to TRBJ2-2, with TRBD1 identical over 8 junction bases. CDR3 loop: CASSETGGTGELFF. The nucleotide sequence reads TGTGCCAGCAGCGAAACAGGGGGCACCGGGGAGCTGTTTTTT.